Presented here are 8 T cell receptor beta chains from one specimen sequenced in a study of neoadjuvant anti-PD-1 for oral cavity cancer. Here immunoSEQ multiplex PCR was the method, and the copy in TCRdb shows in-frame clones only, minus some. This sample yields roughly 40,000 clones, of which 75% to 80% are seen a single time; around 4.4% belongs to the top ten. Described time point: after neoadjuvant nivolumab, at surgical resection. Here the sequenced sample was PBMCs, taken after nivolumab (anti-PD-1) treatment. The source is a person between 35 and 79 years old with oral cavity squamous cell carcinoma.

The rearrangement links TRBV19 to TRBJ2-3; D not resolved. The CDR3 is made up of 16 amino acids. Germline CDR1 is LNHDA and CDR2 is SQIVND (reference sequence). V was trimmed by 7 bases and J by 0 bases, leaving 17 bases between them. CDR3: CASKIGGVDSTDTQYF. CDR3 DNA sequence: TGTGCCAGTAAAATAGGCGGTGTTGATAGCACAGATACGCAGTATTTT.

The chain employs TRBV27 and TRBJ1-1; perhaps TRBD1 as D (5 bases). V was clipped by 5 bases and J by 0 bases, with 13 bases between them. Germline CDR1 and CDR2: MNHEY and SMNVEV (reference sequence). The CDR3 consists of 15 residues. CDR3 nucleotide sequence: TGTGCCAGCAGTCCCCGACAGCTCATGAACACTGAAGCTTTCTTT. Protein: CASSPRQLMNTEAFF.

V usage is TRBV7-9 and J usage is TRBJ1-1, with D possibly TRBD1 on 6 matching bases. Germline CDR1 SEHNR, CDR2 FQNEAQ (reference sequence). V was trimmed by 3 bases and J by 5 bases, leaving 10 bases between them. The CDR3 totals 13 residues. CDR3 nucleotides: TGTGCCAGCAGCTTCGGCAGGGGTACTGAAGCTTTCTTT. Its translation: CASSFGRGTEAFF.

This chain connects TRBV5-1 to TRBJ1-4; D gene unclear. CDR1 and CDR2 from the germline V gene are SGHRS and YFSETQ. The CDR3 consists of 13 residues. Trimming removed 0 bases from V and 5 bases from J, with 5 bases in between. The CDR3: CASSLAGNEKLFF. CDR3 nucleotides: TGCGCCAGCAGCTTGGCCGGGAATGAAAAACTGTTTTTT.

The table lists this clone with a count of one. V and J are TRBV5-6 and TRBJ1-1, with D possibly TRBD1 on 5 matching bases. V lost 0 bases, J lost 0 bases, and 12 bases lay in between. This CDR3 contains 16 residues. Germline CDR1 reads SGHDT; CDR2 reads YYEEEE. Here the CDR3 reads CASSLVPGGVNTEAFF. In DNA, the CDR3 is TGTGCCAGCAGCTTGGTGCCAGGAGGGGTGAACACTGAAGCTTTCTTT. The variable domain in full, completed from reference TRBV5-6 and TRBJ1-1, reads DAGVTQSPTHLIKTRGQQVTLRCSPKSGHDTVSWYQQALGQGPQFIFQYYEEEERQRGNFPDRFSGHQFPNYSSELNVNALLLGDSALYLCASSLVPGGVNTEAFFGQGTRLTVV.

The gene calls are TRBV5-1 and TRBJ2-7; no firm D call. The CDR3 extends over 15 amino acids. In germline, CDR1 is SGHRS, CDR2 YFSETQ. Between the trimmed V and J ends, which lost 0 bases and 1 base, there was a span of 11 bases. The CDR3 region has the DNA TGCGCCAGCAGCTTGGAAGTCCGGGCATCCTACGAGCAGTACTTC. This gives the protein CASSLEVRASYEQYF.

V usage is TRBV11-2 and J usage is TRBJ2-7; TRBD1 or TRBD2 may be the D gene (5 bases each). Germline V gives CDR1 SGHAT, CDR2 FQNNGV. The CDR3 contains 15 residues. Trimming removed 5 bases from V and 2 bases from J, with 16 bases in between. CDR3 region: CASSPMGTQAYEQYF. CDR3 coding DNA: TGTGCCAGCAGCCCGATGGGGACGCAGGCCTACGAGCAGTACTTC.

This chain uses TRBV2 with TRBJ1-1; 7 bases match TRBD1. The V gene's germline CDR1 is SNHLY and CDR2 FYNNEI. The CDR3 spans 14 residues. The J segment lost 5 bases and the V segment lost 7 bases, leaving 10 bases of the junction unmatched. CDR3 in DNA: TGTGCCAGCACTCTGGACAGGTTGGGGACTGAAGCTTTCTTT. This translates into CASTLDRLGTEAFF.